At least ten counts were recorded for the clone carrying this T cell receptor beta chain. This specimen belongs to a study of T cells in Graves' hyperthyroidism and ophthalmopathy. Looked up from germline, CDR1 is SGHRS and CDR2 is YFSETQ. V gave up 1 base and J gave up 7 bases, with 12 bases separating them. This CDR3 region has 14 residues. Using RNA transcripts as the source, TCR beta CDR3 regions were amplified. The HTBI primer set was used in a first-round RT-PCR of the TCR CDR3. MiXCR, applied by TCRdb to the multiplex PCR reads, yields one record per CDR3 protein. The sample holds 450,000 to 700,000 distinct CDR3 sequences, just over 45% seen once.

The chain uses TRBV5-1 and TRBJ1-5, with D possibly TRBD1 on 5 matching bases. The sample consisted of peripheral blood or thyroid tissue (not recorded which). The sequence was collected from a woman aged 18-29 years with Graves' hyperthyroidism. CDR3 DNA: TGCGCCAGCAGCTTGACACCGGACAACCAGCCCCAGCATTTT. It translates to CASSLTPDNQPQHF.